What follows are 24 T cell receptor beta chains derived from one specimen sequenced in a study of T cells in Graves' hyperthyroidism and ophthalmopathy. Amplification yielded TCR beta CDR3 regions, with RNA transcripts as the source. HTBI primers were used for first-round RT-PCR of the TCR CDR3. Using its own MiXCR run on the multiplex PCR reads, TCRdb lists one record per CDR3 protein. This sample carries approximately 400,000 distinct CDR3 sequences, about 20% of them seen once, and the ten largest clones take about 4%. Sample: blood. All receptors derive from a woman aged 18-30 years with Graves' hyperthyroidism.

The genes are TRBV4-1 and TRBJ2-5; D remains ambiguous. The CDR3 is made up of 15 amino acids. The ends were cut back, 6 bases at V and 6 bases at J, with 20 bases in the middle. Per germline, CDR1 MGHRA and CDR2 YSYEKL. CDR3 bases: TGCGCCAGCAGACCCTCCACCGGCCCCGAGCAGACCCAGTACTTC. Translating it yields CASRPSTGPEQTQYF.

In this sample, this clonotype turned up a few times. One junction end disagrees with the germline gene, perhaps due to a read error. The chain employs TRBV6-1 and TRBJ2-5; 12 bases are shared with TRBD2. The CDR3 extends over 17 amino acids. Germline V lookup: CDR1 MNHNS, CDR2 SASEGT. The CDR3 bases are TGTGCCAGCAGGCGAAGAGGACTAGCGGGGATCCAAGAGATCCAGTACTTC. Amino acids: CASRRRGLAGIQEIQYF.

The chain carries TRBV28 and TRBJ2-7; D tentatively reads TRBD1 or TRBD2 (5 bases each). Germline V gives CDR1 MDHEN, CDR2 SYDVKM. Trimming removed 5 bases at V and 5 bases at J, with 10 bases between. The CDR3 extends over 12 amino acids. DNA of the CDR3: TGTGCCAGCAGTGGGGGACCCCACGAGCAGTACTTC. It is translated as CASSGGPHEQYF.

This clonotype was seen ten or more times. J is TRBJ2-5 and V is TRBV20-1; 9 bases are a match to TRBD2. With 3 bases clipped from V and 2 bases from J, the junction kept 7 bases outside the gene matches. The CDR3 length is 15 residues. CDR1 and CDR2 (germline): DFQATT, SNEGSKA (reference sequence). The CDR3 DNA reads TGCAGTGCTAGTGCTAGCGGGGACCTTCAAGAGACCCAGTACTTC. It translates to CSASASGDLQETQYF.

The V and J genes are TRBV20-1 and TRBJ1-1, with 9 bases identical to TRBD1. Trimming took 6 bases from V and 0 from J; bases not matched to a gene: 11. This CDR3 has 16 residues. The germline V gene has CDR1 DFQATT and CDR2 SNEGSKA (reference sequence). CDR3 sequence reads: CSARGTGPYMNTEAFF. The CDR3 region has the DNA TGCAGTGCCCGGGGGACAGGGCCTTACATGAACACTGAAGCTTTCTTT.

This clonotype has ten or more counts. The gene calls are TRBV20-1 and TRBJ2-7; 8 nucleotides align to TRBD1. Germline V gene data show CDR1 as DFQATT and CDR2 as SNEGSKA (reference sequence). This CDR3 region has 15 residues. V lost 3 bases, J lost 2 bases, and 9 bases stayed unmatched. The CDR3 nucleotides are TGCAGTGCTAGCTTGATCGGACAGGGCGCCTACGAGCAGTACTTC. Its protein is CSASLIGQGAYEQYF.

In this sample, this clonotype turned up many times. The chain combines TRBV12-3 or TRBV12-4 with TRBJ1-3; D remains unclear. V lost 6 bases, J lost 4 bases, and 16 bases lay in between. The CDR3 is 15 residues long. The CDR3 region is CASSLYRPPGNTIYF. The CDR3, as DNA: TGTGCCAGCAGCTTGTACCGGCCACCCGGAAACACCATATATTTT.

This clonotype came up many times. V usage is TRBV30 and J usage is TRBJ1-1; unclear D gene. Trimming shortened V by 4 bases and J by 5 bases, and 8 bases separated the two germline ends. Germline V gives CDR1 GTSNPN, CDR2 SVGIG (reference sequence). The CDR3 has 11 amino acids. CDR3 bases: TGTGCCTGGACCAGTTGGACTGAAGCTTTCTTT. This encodes CAWTSWTEAFF.

This clonotype has a count of ten or more. The chain employs TRBV2 and TRBJ1-2; D may be TRBD1 (6 bases). Trimming removed 1 base from V and 7 bases from J, with 13 bases in between. This CDR3 has 14 residues. Germline V gives CDR1 SNHLY, CDR2 FYNNEI. DNA of the CDR3: TGTGCCAGCAGTGAAGATCAGGGGTATGGTGGCTACACCTTC. Its translation: CASSEDQGYGGYTF.

The genes are TRBV28 and TRBJ2-5, with D perhaps TRBD2 (6 bases). Germline V CDR1 and CDR2: MDHEN, SYDVKM. The germline V and J ends were trimmed by 9 bases and 1 base, with 15 bases remaining between them. CDR3 length: 14 amino acids. The CDR3 reads CASWKGDFQETQYF. CDR3 in DNA: TGTGCCAGTTGGAAAGGGGACTTCCAAGAGACCCAGTACTTC. The entire variable domain, with the rest obtained from reference TRBV28 and TRBJ2-5, is as follows: DVKVTQSSRYLVKRTGEKVFLECVQDMDHENMFWYRQDPGLGLRLIYFSYDVKMKEKGDIPEGYSVSREKKERFSLILESASTNQTSMYLCASWKGDFQETQYFGPGTRLLVL.

The chain recombines TRBV3-1 with TRBJ2-4, with D hard to call. Trimming stripped 0 bases from V and 6 bases from J, with 0 bases between. This CDR3 contains 11 residues. CDR1 and CDR2 from the germline V gene are LGHDT and YNNKEL (reference sequence). This CDR3 reads CASSQENIQYF. CDR3 coding DNA: TGTGCCAGCAGCCAAGAAAACATTCAGTACTTC. Using reference TRBV3-1 and TRBJ2-4 for the parts outside the CDR3, the full variable domain is DTAVSQTPKYLVTQMGNDKSIKCEQNLGHDTMYWYKQDSKKFLKIMFSYNNKELIINETVPNRFSPKSPDKAHLNLHINSLELGDSAVYFCASSQENIQYFGAGTRLSVL.

V usage is TRBV6-2 or TRBV6-3 and J usage is TRBJ1-1; D might be TRBD1 (5 bases). V was clipped by 10 bases and J by 8 bases, with 17 bases between them. The CDR3 runs to 12 residues. Germline assignment: CDR1 MNHEY and CDR2 SVGEGT. The CDR3 nucleotides read TGTGCCACTAGCGTTAGGGGCGTCGAAGCTTTCTTT. This gives the protein CATSVRGVEAFF.

This chain connects TRBV2 to TRBJ1-5, with D unresolved. CDR3 length: 17 residues. Between the trimmed V and J ends, which lost 2 bases and 3 bases, there was a span of 17 bases. The germline CDR1 and CDR2 sequences are SNHLY and FYNNEI. CDR3 sequence: CASSESLGRKDNQPQHF. The CDR3 bases are TGTGCCAGCAGTGAAAGTTTGGGGAGGAAGGACAATCAGCCCCAGCATTTT.

The chain joins TRBV11-2 to TRBJ2-2; D not certain. Per the germline V gene, CDR1 is SGHAT and CDR2 is FQNNGV. The CDR3 is made up of 15 amino acids. V lost 1 base, J lost 6 bases, and 12 bases lay in between. CDR3 DNA: TGTGCCAGCAGCTTAGGAGGTCTTGGGGCCGGGGAGCTGTTTTTT. Encoded protein: CASSLGGLGAGELFF. Together with reference TRBV11-2 and TRBJ2-2, the CDR3 gives the full variable domain: EAGVAQSPRYKIIEKRQSVAFWCNPISGHATLYWYQQILGQGPKLLIQFQNNGVVDDSQLPKDRFSAERLKGVDSTLKIQPAKLEDSAVYLCASSLGGLGAGELFFGEGSRLTVL.

This chain connects TRBV12-3 or TRBV12-4 to TRBJ2-7; 8 bases are a match to TRBD1. The ends lost 5 bases at V and 5 bases at J; junction bases unmatched: 8. CDR3 size: 14 residues. The CDR3 coding sequence is TGTGCCAGCAGTCCCAGACAGGGGCGCCACGAGCAGTACTTC. Its translation is CASSPRQGRHEQYF.

This clonotype showed up many times. The chain combines TRBV11-2 with TRBJ1-2; D not certain. V was shortened by 2 bases and J by 1 base, with 5 bases between the two germline ends. This CDR3 comprises 13 residues. Germline CDR1 and CDR2: SGHAT and FQNNGV. CDR3 residues: CASSLRFNYGYTF. As DNA, the CDR3 is TGTGCCAGCAGCTTAAGGTTTAACTATGGCTACACCTTC.

This clonotype has a handful of counts. The rearrangement links TRBV27 to TRBJ2-5; no clear D gene. Between the trimmed V and J ends, which lost 5 bases and 1 base, there was a span of 8 bases. CDR3 length: 13 amino acids. Germline V CDR1 and CDR2: MNHEY, SMNVEV (reference sequence). CDR3 sequence (DNA): TGTGCCAGCAGTCCCCCCTTCCAAGAGACCCAGTACTTC. Its translation is CASSPPFQETQYF.

This clonotype was recorded at least ten times. CDR3 coding DNA: TGTGCCAGCAGTTTTCGACAGATGAACACTGAAGCTTTCTTT. Translation: CASSFRQMNTEAFF. The rearrangement links TRBV12-3 or TRBV12-4 to TRBJ1-1; D may be TRBD1 (5 bases). The CDR3 contains 14 residues. V was cut by 3 bases and J by 0 bases, with 8 bases left in between.

This clonotype was seen many times. The chain uses TRBV7-3 and TRBJ2-2; 10 nucleotides agree with TRBD2. This CDR3 is built from 18 residues. In germline, CDR1 is SGHTA, CDR2 FQGTGA. V shed 2 bases and J 5 bases; nucleotides not matched to a gene: 11. DNA for the CDR3: TGTGCCAGCAGCTTACGGGCTAGCGGGGGCCGTATAACCGGGGAGCTGTTTTTT. Its protein is CASSLRASGGRITGELFF.

This clonotype was counted many times. This chain links TRBV20-1 with TRBJ1-1; TRBD1 agrees at 7 bases. Per the germline V gene, CDR1 is DFQATT and CDR2 is SNEGSKA (reference sequence). J lost 2 bases, V lost 4 bases, and 4 bases had no gene match. The CDR3 consists of 13 residues. CDR3 region: CSATTGVNTEAFF. The CDR3 bases are TGCAGTGCTACCACAGGGGTCAACACTGAAGCTTTCTTT.

This clonotype was counted only a few times. The CDR3 region is CSVEVEASYEQYF. The CDR3 DNA follows: TGCAGCGTTGAGGTCGAAGCTTCCTACGAGCAGTACTTC. The gene calls are TRBV29-1 and TRBJ2-7; D ambiguous. The germline CDR1 and CDR2 sequences are SQVTM and ANQGSEA. The CDR3 has 13 residues. Trimming took 3 bases from V and 1 from J, leaving 10 bases between them.

This clonotype was observed many times. V gene TRBV12-3 or TRBV12-4 combines with J gene TRBJ2-2, with a tentative D call TRBD1 (5 bases). Deletions cut 7 bases from V and 3 bases from J, with 18 bases between. The CDR3 has 16 residues. In nucleotides, the CDR3 is TGTGCCAGCACCTTGGGGCGAAGAGGTGACACCGGGGAGCTGTTTTTT. It specifies CASTLGRRGDTGELFF.

This clonotype was recorded many times. The chain couples TRBV12-3 or TRBV12-4 to TRBJ2-5; D is perhaps TRBD1 or TRBD2 (5 bases each). The CDR3 runs 13 residues. V lost 2 bases to trimming and J lost 5 bases, with 9 bases between them. This CDR3 reads CASSLIWGETQYF. The CDR3 DNA follows: TGTGCCAGCAGTTTAATCTGGGGGGAGACCCAGTACTTC.

The V call is TRBV3-1, the J call TRBJ1-2; the D is unclear. Trimming left V 6 bases short and J 4 bases short, with 12 bases between. The CDR3 is made up of 13 amino acids. Germline values: CDR1 LGHDT, CDR2 YNNKEL (reference sequence). The CDR3 sequence: CASSPGPIYGYTF. The CDR3 DNA reads TGTGCCAGCAGTCCGGGCCCGATCTATGGCTACACCTTC.